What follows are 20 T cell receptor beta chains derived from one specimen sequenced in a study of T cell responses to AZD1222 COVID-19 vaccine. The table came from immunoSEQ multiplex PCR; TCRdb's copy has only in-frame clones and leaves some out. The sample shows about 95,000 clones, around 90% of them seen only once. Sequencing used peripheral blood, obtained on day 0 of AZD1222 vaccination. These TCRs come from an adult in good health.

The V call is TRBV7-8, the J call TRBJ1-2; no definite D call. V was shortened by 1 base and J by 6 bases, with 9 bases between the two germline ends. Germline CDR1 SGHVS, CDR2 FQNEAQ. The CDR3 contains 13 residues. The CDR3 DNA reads TGTGCCAGCAGCTTAGTTCGCGGAGATGGCTACACCTTC. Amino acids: CASSLVRGDGYTF. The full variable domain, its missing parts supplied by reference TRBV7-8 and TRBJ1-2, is GAGVSQSPRYKVAKRGQDVALRCDPISGHVSLFWYQQALGQGPEFLTYFQNEAQLDKSGLPSDRFFAERPEGSVSTLKIQRTQQEDSAVYLCASSLVRGDGYTFGSGTRLTVV.

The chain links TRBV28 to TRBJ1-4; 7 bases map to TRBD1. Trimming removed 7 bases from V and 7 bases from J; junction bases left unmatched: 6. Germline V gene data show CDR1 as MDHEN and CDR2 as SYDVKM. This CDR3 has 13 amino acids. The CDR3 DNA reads TGTGCCAGCACCGACAGGGAGGTTGAAAAACTGTTTTTT. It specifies CASTDREVEKLFF.

CDR3 protein: CASSRLGQQRTQYF. The CDR3 nucleotides are TGTGCCAGCAGTAGACTGGGACAGCAGCGGACCCAGTACTTC. This chain joins TRBV2 and TRBJ2-5; TRBD1 aligns across 7 bases. The CDR3 runs to 14 residues. Germline lookup yields CDR1 SNHLY and CDR2 FYNNEI. With V trimmed by 5 bases and J by 7 bases, 10 bases remained unmatched.

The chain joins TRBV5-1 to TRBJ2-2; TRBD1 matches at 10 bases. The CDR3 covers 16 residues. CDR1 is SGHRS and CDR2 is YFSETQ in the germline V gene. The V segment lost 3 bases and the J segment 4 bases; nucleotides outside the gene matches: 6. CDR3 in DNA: TGCGCCAGCAGCTGGGACAGGGGTGGAAGCACCGGGGAGCTGTTTTTT. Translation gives CASSWDRGGSTGELFF.

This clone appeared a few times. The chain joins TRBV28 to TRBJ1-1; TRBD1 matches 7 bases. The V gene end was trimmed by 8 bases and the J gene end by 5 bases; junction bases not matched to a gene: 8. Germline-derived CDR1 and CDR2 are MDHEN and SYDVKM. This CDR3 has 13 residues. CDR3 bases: TGTGCCAGCCAGCGACAGGGTAGGACTGAAGCTTTCTTT. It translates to CASQRQGRTEAFF.

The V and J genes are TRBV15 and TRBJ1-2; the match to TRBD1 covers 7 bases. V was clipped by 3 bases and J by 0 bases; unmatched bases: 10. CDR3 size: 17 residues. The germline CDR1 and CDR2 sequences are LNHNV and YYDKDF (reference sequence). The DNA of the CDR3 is TGTGCCACCAGCAGGCCAGGGGGGATAACTACTAACTATGGCTACACCTTC. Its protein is CATSRPGGITTNYGYTF.

The CDR3 is CASSSGLAGPRDEQYF. DNA for the CDR3: TGTGCCAGCAGCTCGGGACTAGCGGGCCCTAGAGACGAGCAGTACTTC. The chain has TRBV5-8 and TRBJ2-7; 12 bases agree with TRBD2. Per the germline V gene, CDR1 is SGHTS and CDR2 is YDEGEE. This CDR3 has 16 amino acids. J gave up 5 bases and V 3 bases, and 9 bases lay outside the gene matches.

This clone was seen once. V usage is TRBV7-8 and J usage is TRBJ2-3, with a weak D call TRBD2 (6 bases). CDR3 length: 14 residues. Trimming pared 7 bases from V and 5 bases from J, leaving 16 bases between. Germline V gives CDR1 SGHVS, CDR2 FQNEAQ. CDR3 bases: TGTGCCAGCACCGAAGGAGGGGTGGTAGATACGCAGTATTTT. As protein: CASTEGGVVDTQYF. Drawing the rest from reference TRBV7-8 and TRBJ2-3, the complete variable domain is GAGVSQSPRYKVAKRGQDVALRCDPISGHVSLFWYQQALGQGPEFLTYFQNEAQLDKSGLPSDRFFAERPEGSVSTLKIQRTQQEDSAVYLCASTEGGVVDTQYFGPGTRLTVL.

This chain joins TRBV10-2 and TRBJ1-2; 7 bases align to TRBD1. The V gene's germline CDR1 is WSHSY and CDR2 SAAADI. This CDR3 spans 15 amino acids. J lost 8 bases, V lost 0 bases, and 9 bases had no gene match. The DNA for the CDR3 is TGCGCCAGCAGTGAGTCGAGGCCAGGGGGTTTCGGCTACACCTTC. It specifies CASSESRPGGFGYTF.

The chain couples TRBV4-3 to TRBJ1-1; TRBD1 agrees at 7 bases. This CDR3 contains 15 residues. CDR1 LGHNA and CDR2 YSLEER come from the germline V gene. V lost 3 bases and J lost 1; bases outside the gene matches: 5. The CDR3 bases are TGCGCCAGCAGCCACTTGGACAGGAGGAACACTGAAGCTTTCTTT. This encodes CASSHLDRRNTEAFF.

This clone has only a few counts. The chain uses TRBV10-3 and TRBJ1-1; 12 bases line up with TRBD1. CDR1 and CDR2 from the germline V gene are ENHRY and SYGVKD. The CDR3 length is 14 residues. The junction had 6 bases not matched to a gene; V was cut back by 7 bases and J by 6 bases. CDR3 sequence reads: CAIMGTGGEAEAFF. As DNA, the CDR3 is TGTGCCATCATGGGGACAGGGGGCGAGGCTGAAGCTTTCTTT.

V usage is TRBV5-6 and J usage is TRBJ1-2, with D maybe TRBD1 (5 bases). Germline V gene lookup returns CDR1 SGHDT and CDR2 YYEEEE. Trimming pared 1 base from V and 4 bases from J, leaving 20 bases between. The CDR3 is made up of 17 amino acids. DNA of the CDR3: TGTGCCAGCAGCTTGTTTGATTCTTCTCAGGGCGGCTATGGCTACACCTTC. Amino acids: CASSLFDSSQGGYGYTF. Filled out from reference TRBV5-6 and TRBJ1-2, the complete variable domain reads DAGVTQSPTHLIKTRGQQVTLRCSPKSGHDTVSWYQQALGQGPQFIFQYYEEEERQRGNFPDRFSGHQFPNYSSELNVNALLLGDSALYLCASSLFDSSQGGYGYTFGSGTRLTVV.

DNA for the CDR3: TGTGCCAGCGGTAAAAACATTCAGTACTTC. It is translated as CASGKNIQYF. The genes are TRBV2 and TRBJ2-4, with no clear D. The CDR3 spans 10 residues. Germline CDR1 SNHLY, CDR2 FYNNEI. The germline V and J ends were trimmed by 8 bases and 4 bases, with 3 bases remaining between them.

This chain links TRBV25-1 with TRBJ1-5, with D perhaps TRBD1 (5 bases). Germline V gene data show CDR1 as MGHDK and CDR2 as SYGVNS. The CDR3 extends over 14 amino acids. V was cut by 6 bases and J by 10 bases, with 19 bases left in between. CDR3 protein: CASRPSGGHEPQHF. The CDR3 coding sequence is TGTGCCAGCAGGCCCTCCGGAGGACACGAACCCCAGCATTTT.

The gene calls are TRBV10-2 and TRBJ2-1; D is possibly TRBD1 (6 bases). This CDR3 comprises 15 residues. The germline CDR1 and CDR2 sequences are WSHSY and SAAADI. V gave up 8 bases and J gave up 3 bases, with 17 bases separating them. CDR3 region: CASRSETGVYNEQFF. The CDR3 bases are TGCGCCAGCCGCTCGGAGACAGGTGTCTACAATGAGCAGTTCTTC.

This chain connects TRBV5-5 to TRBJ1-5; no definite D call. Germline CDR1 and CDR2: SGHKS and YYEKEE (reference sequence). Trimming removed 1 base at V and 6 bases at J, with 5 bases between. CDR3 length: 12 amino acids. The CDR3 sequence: CASSLYGQPQHF. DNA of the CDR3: TGTGCCAGCAGCTTGTACGGTCAGCCCCAGCATTTT. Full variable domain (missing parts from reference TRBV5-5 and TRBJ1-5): DAGVTQSPTHLIKTRGQQVTLRCSPISGHKSVSWYQQVLGQGPQFIFQYYEKEERGRGNFPDRFSARQFPNYSSELNVNALLLGDSALYLCASSLYGQPQHFGDGTRLSIL.

The CDR3 nucleotides read TGCGCCAGCAGCCAAGATGTTCAAGGGGGATACAATGAGCAGTTCTTC. Residues: CASSQDVQGGYNEQFF. J is TRBJ2-1 and V is TRBV4-3, with TRBD1 as a possible D gene (6 bases). The V gene's germline CDR1 is LGHNA and CDR2 YSLEER. This CDR3 spans 16 amino acids. Trimming stripped 0 bases from V and 4 bases from J, with 13 bases between.

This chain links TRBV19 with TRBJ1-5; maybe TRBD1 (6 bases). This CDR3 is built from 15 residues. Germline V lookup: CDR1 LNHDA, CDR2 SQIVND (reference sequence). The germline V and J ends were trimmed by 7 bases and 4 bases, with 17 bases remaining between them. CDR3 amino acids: CASTNQGGWNQPQHF. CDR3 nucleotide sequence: TGTGCCAGTACCAACCAAGGGGGGTGGAATCAGCCCCAGCATTTT.

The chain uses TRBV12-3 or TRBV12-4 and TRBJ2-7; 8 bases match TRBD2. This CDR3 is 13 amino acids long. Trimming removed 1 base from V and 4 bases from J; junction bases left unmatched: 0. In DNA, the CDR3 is TGTGCCAGCAGTTTAGGCGGGGGGTACGAGCAGTACTTC. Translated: CASSLGGGYEQYF.

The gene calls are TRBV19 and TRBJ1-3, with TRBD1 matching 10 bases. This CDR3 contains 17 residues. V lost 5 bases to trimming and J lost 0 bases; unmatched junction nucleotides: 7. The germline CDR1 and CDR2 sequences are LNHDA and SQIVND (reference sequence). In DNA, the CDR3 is TGTGCCAGTAGTCCCTGGACAGGGGGAGGCTCTGGAAACACCATATATTTT. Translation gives CASSPWTGGGSGNTIYF.